This entry lists 2 T cell receptor beta chains sequenced from one sample in a study of T cells in Graves' hyperthyroidism and ophthalmopathy. RNA transcripts provided the source from which TCR beta CDR3 regions were amplified. TCR CDR3 underwent first-round RT-PCR with the HTBI primer set. In TCRdb, the multiplex PCR reads were re-called with MiXCR into one record per CDR3 protein. The sample shows 550,000 to 700,000 distinct CDR3 sequences, just over 45% of them seen only once. Sequences were obtained from peripheral blood or thyroid tissue (not recorded which). These receptors originate from an adult woman with Graves' disease, either hyperthyroidism or ophthalmopathy (not recorded which).

In its sample, this clonotype was seen once. The chain carries TRBV2 and TRBJ2-5; 8 bases align to TRBD2. The CDR3 runs 14 residues. Trimming at V came to 6 bases and at J to 5 bases, leaving 8 bases not matched to a gene. Germline CDR1 is SNHLY and CDR2 is FYNNEI. CDR3 nucleotides: TGTGCCAGCAGCGTGGCAGCGGGAGCTGAGACCCAGTACTTC. Amino acid sequence: CASSVAAGAETQYF.

The chain couples TRBV6-5 to TRBJ2-6; the match to TRBD1 covers 9 bases. Trimming took 6 bases from V and 2 from J; bases not matched to a gene: 5. The germline V gene encodes CDR1 MNHEY and CDR2 SVGAGI. CDR3 length: 16 residues. CDR3 nucleotides: TGTGCCAGCAGACTCGGGACAGGGACTGGGGCCAACGTCCTGACTTTC. Translation gives CASRLGTGTGANVLTF.